These 10 T cell receptor beta chains originate from one sample sequenced in a study of CD8 T cells in ankylosing spondylitis. TCRdb itself ran the 5' RACE reads through MiXCR, one entry per CDR3 protein. The table records some 250,000 distinct CDR3 sequences, over 8.5% of them present only once. Sequencing was done on a sample of blood, either unsorted or a sorted T cell fraction (not recorded which). The receptors shown here come from a male donor with ankylosing spondylitis or in good health (not recorded which).

This sequence joins TRBV3-1 and TRBJ2-5; D is undetermined. Germline CDR1 and CDR2: LGHDT and YNNKEL (reference sequence). Trimming removed 1 base from V and 1 base from J, with 7 bases in between. This CDR3 is built from 14 residues. Here the CDR3 DNA reads TGTGCCAGCAGCCAAGGGCGAAGCCAAGAGACCCAGTACTTC. It codes for CASSQGRSQETQYF.

This clonotype was counted only a few times. The chain employs TRBV4-1 and TRBJ2-3, with 12 positions matching TRBD2. Germline lookup yields CDR1 MGHRA and CDR2 YSYEKL. V lost 1 base to trimming and J lost 6 bases; unmatched junction nucleotides: 11. The CDR3 runs to 18 residues. The CDR3 is CASSQGTSGVLGMDTQYF. The CDR3 DNA sequence: TGCGCCAGCAGCCAAGGGACTAGCGGGGTCCTGGGGATGGATACGCAGTATTTT.

This clonotype has more than one count but fewer than ten. The chain is built from TRBV28 and TRBJ1-4; D call uncertain. Germline assignment: CDR1 MDHEN and CDR2 SYDVKM. The length of the CDR3 is 15 residues. V lost 5 bases, J lost 3 bases, and 13 bases lay in between. In DNA, the CDR3 is TGTGCCAGCAGTCCTCGGTGGGCGGCTAATGAAAAACTGTTTTTT. This translates into CASSPRWAANEKLFF. Together with reference TRBV28 and TRBJ1-4, the CDR3 gives the full variable domain: DVKVTQSSRYLVKRTGEKVFLECVQDMDHENMFWYRQDPGLGLRLIYFSYDVKMKEKGDIPEGYSVSREKKERFSLILESASTNQTSMYLCASSPRWAANEKLFFGSGTQLSVL.

At least ten counts were recorded for this clonotype. The chain recombines TRBV5-1 with TRBJ1-1; D is unclear. Germline V gives CDR1 SGHRS, CDR2 YFSETQ. The V gene lost 3 bases and the J gene lost 1 base, with 7 bases spanning the gap. This CDR3 spans 13 amino acids. CDR3 nucleotide sequence: TGCGCCAGCAGCTCTAGACCGAACACTGAAGCTTTCTTT. This gives the protein CASSSRPNTEAFF. The entire variable domain, with the rest obtained from reference TRBV5-1 and TRBJ1-1, is as follows: KAGVTQTPRYLIKTRGQQVTLSCSPISGHRSVSWYQQTPGQGLQFLFEYFSETQRNKGNFPGRFSGRQFSNSRSEMNVSTLELGDSALYLCASSSRPNTEAFFGQGTRLTVV.

This clonotype was seen many times. The V call is TRBV5-1, the J call TRBJ2-7, with TRBD2 matching over 14 bases. V was pared by 4 bases and J by 7 bases, with 1 base of the junction left unmatched. This CDR3 has 13 amino acids. CDR1 and CDR2 from the germline V gene are SGHRS and YFSETQ. The CDR3 DNA reads TGCGCCAGCAGCGGGACTAGCGGGGGTGAGCAGTACTTC. The encoded protein is CASSGTSGGEQYF.

The chain has TRBV12-3 or TRBV12-4 and TRBJ1-5; a weak D match, TRBD1 (5 bases). The CDR3 spans 14 residues. V lost 6 bases, J lost 4 bases, and 13 bases lay in between. CDR3 DNA: TGTGCCAGCAGCCCGGGACGGCCAAATCAGCCCCAGCATTTT. Translated: CASSPGRPNQPQHF.

This clonotype was recorded many times. The chain couples TRBV7-2 to TRBJ2-3, with D tentatively TRBD2 (6 bases). This CDR3 contains 15 residues. CDR1 is SGHTA, CDR2 FQGNSA, per germline. Trimming left V 3 bases short and J 9 bases short, with 19 bases between. The CDR3 sequence: CASSFPAGSNRTQYF. The CDR3 DNA is TGTGCCAGCAGCTTTCCGGCGGGGTCAAATAGGACGCAGTATTTT.

Many counts were recorded for this clonotype. The V call is TRBV4-1, the J call TRBJ2-1; 7 bases line up with TRBD2. The CDR3 is 16 residues long. V lost 1 base, J lost 5 bases, and 8 bases stayed unmatched. The V gene's germline CDR1 is MGHRA and CDR2 YSYEKL. DNA of the CDR3: TGCGCCAGCAGCCAAGCGCCTTTGGGACTACACAATGAGCAGTTCTTC. The encoded protein is CASSQAPLGLHNEQFF.

This clonotype was recorded at least ten times. J is TRBJ2-2 and V is TRBV12-3 or TRBV12-4; D is undetermined. V lost 6 bases and J 4 bases, leaving 6 bases between the germline ends. This CDR3 contains 12 residues. The CDR3 reads CASRLATGELFF. The CDR3 nucleotides are TGTGCCAGCAGGCTTGCCACCGGGGAGCTGTTTTTT.

This clonotype was recorded many times. V gene TRBV7-2 combines with J gene TRBJ2-2, with 9 bases fitting TRBD2. Per germline, CDR1 SGHTA and CDR2 FQGNSA. CDR3 length: 15 amino acids. With 3 bases clipped from V and 2 bases from J, the junction kept 1 base outside the gene matches. DNA of the CDR3: TGTGCCAGCAGCTTGCGGGGGGGTAACACCGGGGAGCTGTTTTTT. It specifies CASSLRGGNTGELFF.